These T cell receptor beta chains were read from a single sample in a study of tumor-infiltrating lymphocytes in primary liver carcinoma. MiXCR, applied by TCRdb to the multiplex PCR reads, yields one record per CDR3 protein. The sample carries 330,000 or so distinct CDR3 sequences, around 60% recorded once. Sequencing used peripheral blood. The receptors shown here come from a man aged 35 to 55 with primary liver carcinoma and hepatitis B virus infection. The CDR3 runs from the conserved cysteine through the conserved F or W. A D gene is named only where the DNA matches it firmly. Expanded clones are given a class, and other clones once, few, many or no size at all.

clone_size,d_call,j_call,v_call,cdr3_nt,cdr3_aa
NA,TRBD2,TRBJ2-3,TRBV6-6,TGTGCCAGCAGTTACCAGGGACTAGCGGGAGTCGATACGCAGTATTTT,CASSYQGLAGVDTQYF
few,NA,TRBJ2-7,TRBV5-1,TGCGCCAGCAGCTACACAGCGGCAACCTACGAGCAGTACTTC,CASSYTAATYEQYF
NA,NA,TRBJ2-2,TRBV4-1,TGCGCCATCAGCCAGCTATCTAAGGAGTGGCGTCCCGGGGAGATGTTTTTT,CAISQLSKEWRPGEMFF
NA,TRBD2,TRBJ2-1,TRBV20-1,TGCAGTGCTAGGGCGCGGGGGTACAATGAGCAGTTCTTC,CSARARGYNEQFF
few,NA,TRBJ1-3,TRBV5-1,TGCGCCAGCAGCGAACGTGATAGAATCTCTGGAAATACCATATATTTT,CASSERDRISGNTIYF
NA,NA,TRBJ1-6,TRBV5-6,TGTGCCAGCAGCCAAGGACCTAAACGGGACACCTATAATTCACCCCTCCACTTT,CASSQGPKRDTYNSPLHF
NA,NA,TRBJ2-7,TRBV11-2,TGTGCCAGCAGCCCTACCAGGGACAAGGGACAACATGAGCAGTACTTC,CASSPTRDKGQHEQYF
many,TRBD2,TRBJ2-1,TRBV29-1,TGCAGCGACGGGACTAGTGTACTCAATGAGCAGTTCTTC,CSDGTSVLNEQFF
NA,NA,TRBJ2-2,TRBV7-8,TGTGCCAGCAGCGCCCAACTAGGGTCCGGGGAGCTGTTTTTT,CASSAQLGSGELFF
few,NA,TRBJ1-3,TRBV7-9,TGTGCCAGCAGCGATGACAGGTGGACCATATATTTT,CASSDDRWTIYF
once,NA,TRBJ2-3,TRBV12-3/TRBV12-4,TGTACTAGCAGTGAATCGGGTGTGGCAGATACGCAGTATTTT,CTSSESGVADTQYF